The rows below give T cell receptor beta chains drawn from one sample of a study of CD8 T cells in ankylosing spondylitis. MiXCR, applied by TCRdb to the 5' RACE reads, yields one record per CDR3 protein. The sample has fewer than 550,000 distinct CDR3 sequences, about 5% seen once. Input material: blood, either unsorted or a sorted T cell fraction (not recorded which). Receptor source: a male donor with ankylosing spondylitis. The conserved cysteine and the conserved F or W are not part of the CDR3 here.

j_call	v_call	cdr3_aa
TRBJ2-3	TRBV15	ATSRAPQRRSTDTQY
TRBJ2-7	TRBV11-2	ASSLRRLGGGGSSYEQY
TRBJ2-5	TRBV5-1	ASSPGNGDGKTQY
TRBJ1-1	TRBV29-1	SALRVNTEAF
TRBJ2-4	TRBV10-3	AISESQGSKNIQY
TRBJ2-1	TRBV27	ASSWLGGPSDEQF
TRBJ2-7	TRBV7-2	ASSLGSGQGYEQY
TRBJ2-7	TRBV7-2	ASSLVHSGYEQY
TRBJ1-5	TRBV4-1	ASSDPGGSNQPQH
TRBJ1-6	TRBV5-1	ASSLEGGGNSPLH
TRBJ2-3	TRBV20-1	SAPAAEEYTQY
TRBJ2-5	TRBV5-1	ASSLDETGGETQY
TRBJ2-1	TRBV12-3/TRBV12-4	ASSPLAGALSYNEQF
TRBJ1-1	TRBV20-1	SALRAGRNTEAF
TRBJ2-5	TRBV4-1	ASSRKRTGQETQY
TRBJ1-2	TRBV28	ASRPTGTPYGYT
TRBJ2-7	TRBV5-1	ASSRGLAGDFYEQY
TRBJ1-2	TRBV5-1	ASSFTGSYGYT
TRBJ2-7	TRBV20-1	SAPGPVYEQY
TRBJ2-2	TRBV5-1	ASSPRTSGGRTGELF